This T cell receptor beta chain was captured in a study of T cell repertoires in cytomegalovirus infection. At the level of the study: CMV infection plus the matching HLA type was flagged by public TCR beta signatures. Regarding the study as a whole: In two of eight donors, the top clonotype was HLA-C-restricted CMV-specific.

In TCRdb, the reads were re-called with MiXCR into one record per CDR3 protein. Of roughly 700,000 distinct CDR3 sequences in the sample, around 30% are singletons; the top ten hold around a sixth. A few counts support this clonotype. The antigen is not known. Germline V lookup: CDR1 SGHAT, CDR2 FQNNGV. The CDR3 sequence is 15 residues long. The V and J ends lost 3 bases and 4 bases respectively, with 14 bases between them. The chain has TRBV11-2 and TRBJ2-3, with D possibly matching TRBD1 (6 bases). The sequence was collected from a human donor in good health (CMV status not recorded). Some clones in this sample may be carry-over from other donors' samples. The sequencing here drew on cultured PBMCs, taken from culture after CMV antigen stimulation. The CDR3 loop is CASSFTTGFPDTQYF. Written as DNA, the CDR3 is TGTGCCAGCAGCTTTACGACAGGATTCCCAGATACGCAGTATTTT.